Listed below are T cell receptor beta chains from one sample, sequenced in a study of blood T cell repertoires in COVID-19. This table comes from immunoSEQ multiplex PCR, and its TCRdb copy is limited to in-frame clones, with some not included. The sample has around 400,000 clones; roughly 90% are singletons. The sample consisted of peripheral blood. The receptors originated from a man aged 40-49 years with acute or convalescent COVID-19. The CDR3 runs from the conserved cysteine through the conserved F or W. D genes are given only for firm matches. Rows give clone size only sometimes, using once, few, many, or a class for an expanded clone.

D: NA; J: TRBJ2-2; size: few; V: TRBV12-3/TRBV12-4; DNA: TGTGCCAGCAGTTACTCCACCGGGGAGCTGTTTTTT; CDR3: CASSYSTGELFF
D: NA; J: TRBJ2-5; size: NA; V: TRBV5-8; DNA: TGTGCCAGCAGCTTGATCCCACTAGTTCGACCATCGACCCAGTACTTC; CDR3: CASSLIPLVRPSTQYF
D: TRBD2; J: TRBJ2-1; size: NA; V: TRBV19; DNA: TGTGCCAGTGATAGCGGGAGCCACAATGAGCAGTTCTTC; CDR3: CASDSGSHNEQFF
D: NA; J: TRBJ2-2; size: NA; V: TRBV9; DNA: TGTGCCAGCAGCTCACTAGCTAAGAACACCGGGGAGCTGTTTTTT; CDR3: CASSSLAKNTGELFF
D: NA; J: TRBJ1-2; size: NA; V: TRBV5-4; DNA: TGTGCCAGCAGCAGCCCTTTAGCTAACTATGGCTACACCTTC; CDR3: CASSSPLANYGYTF
D: TRBD1; J: TRBJ1-2; size: once; V: TRBV19; DNA: TGTGCCAGTACCACCAACGGGGATCACAGGGGGCGATATGGCTACACCTTC; CDR3: CASTTNGDHRGRYGYTF
D: NA; J: TRBJ1-6; size: NA; V: TRBV6-5; DNA: TGTACCAGCAGTCAGGCTCCTAATTCACCCCTCCACTTT; CDR3: CTSSQAPNSPLHF
D: NA; J: TRBJ1-3; size: NA; V: TRBV6-5; DNA: TGTGCCAGCAGTTATGACGGAGCATTCTCTGGAAACACCATATATTTT; CDR3: CASSYDGAFSGNTIYF
D: NA; J: TRBJ2-2; size: once; V: TRBV11-3; DNA: TGTGCCAGCAGCTTCGTGGCGGGGGGGGAGCTGTTTTTT; CDR3: CASSFVAGGELFF
D: TRBD1; J: TRBJ1-1; size: NA; V: TRBV18; DNA: TGTGCCAGCTCAACCGGACAGGGTGAAGCTTTCTTT; CDR3: CASSTGQGEAFF
D: TRBD2; J: TRBJ2-1; size: NA; V: TRBV7-8; DNA: TGTGCCAGCAGCCTGACGGGGACTAGTATACATGGTGAGCAGTTCTTC; CDR3: CASSLTGTSIHGEQFF
D: TRBD1; J: TRBJ2-5; size: NA; V: TRBV6-5; DNA: TGTGCCAGCAGTCGAGGGACAGCATTTCAAGAGACCCAGTACTTC; CDR3: CASSRGTAFQETQYF
D: TRBD1; J: TRBJ2-1; size: NA; V: TRBV10-3; DNA: TGTGCCATCAGTGGTCGGACAGGGCCCAATGAGCAGTTCTTC; CDR3: CAISGRTGPNEQFF
D: TRBD2; J: TRBJ2-2; size: NA; V: TRBV7-7; DNA: TGTGCTAGCAGCTCGACCGGGACTAGTACCGGGGAGCTGTTTTTT; CDR3: CASSSTGTSTGELFF
D: TRBD1; J: TRBJ1-2; size: once; V: TRBV2; DNA: TGTGCCAGCATTATAGACAGGGCCTATGGCTACACCTTC; CDR3: CASIIDRAYGYTF
D: NA; J: TRBJ1-2; size: NA; V: TRBV7-3; DNA: TGTGCCAGCAGCTTAGGTCCCGGTGATGGCTACACCTTC; CDR3: CASSLGPGDGYTF
D: TRBD1; J: TRBJ2-7; size: NA; V: TRBV11-2; DNA: TGTGCCAGCAGCCCGCGGCCCATAACAGGGGGCTACGAGCAGTACTTC; CDR3: CASSPRPITGGYEQYF
D: NA; J: TRBJ2-3; size: NA; V: TRBV9; DNA: TGTGCCAGCAGCACAACAGGGTTATCGCAGTATTTT; CDR3: CASSTTGLSQYF
D: NA; J: TRBJ1-5; size: few; V: TRBV15; DNA: TGTGCCACCAGCAGAGATCTAGAGGCCCAGCATTTT; CDR3: CATSRDLEAQHF
D: TRBD1; J: TRBJ2-5; size: once; V: TRBV19; DNA: TGTGCCAGTACCTCCGGGACAGGGGCAGAGACCCAGTACTTC; CDR3: CASTSGTGAETQYF
D: NA; J: TRBJ2-5; size: NA; V: TRBV10-2; DNA: TGCGCCAGCAGTATACAAGAGACCCAGTACTTC; CDR3: CASSIQETQYF
D: NA; J: TRBJ1-6; size: NA; V: TRBV3-1/TRBV3-2; DNA: TGTGCCAGCAGCCAAGGGGCCTCACCCCTCCACTTT; CDR3: CASSQGASPLHF
D: TRBD1; J: TRBJ2-5; size: NA; V: TRBV28; DNA: TGTGCCAGCAGGAGGGACAGGGAATGGGAGACCCAGTACTTC; CDR3: CASRRDREWETQYF
D: NA; J: TRBJ2-5; size: NA; V: TRBV6-6; DNA: TGTGCCAGCAGGATCGCTAGCGTTCGCCAAGAGACCCAGTACTTC; CDR3: CASRIASVRQETQYF
D: NA; J: TRBJ1-6; size: NA; V: TRBV7-9; DNA: TGTGCCAGCAGCCCTCGGGGGGGCGATAATTCACCCCTCCACTTT; CDR3: CASSPRGGDNSPLHF
D: NA; J: TRBJ1-2; size: NA; V: TRBV7-9; DNA: TGTGCCAGCAGCTTAGCGACATCTGGCTACACCTTC; CDR3: CASSLATSGYTF
D: NA; J: TRBJ2-1; size: NA; V: TRBV6-2/TRBV6-3; DNA: TGTGCCAGCAGTTTTAGGGAGCGCTATTATGAGCAGTTCTTC; CDR3: CASSFRERYYEQFF
D: TRBD1; J: TRBJ1-5; size: NA; V: TRBV2; DNA: TGTGCCAGCAAGACAGGGGTTCAGCCCCAGCATTTT; CDR3: CASKTGVQPQHF
D: NA; J: TRBJ1-1; size: NA; V: TRBV19; DNA: TGTGCCAGTAGTATAGAGAGGGAAGTGGATACTGAAGCTTTCTTT; CDR3: CASSIEREVDTEAFF